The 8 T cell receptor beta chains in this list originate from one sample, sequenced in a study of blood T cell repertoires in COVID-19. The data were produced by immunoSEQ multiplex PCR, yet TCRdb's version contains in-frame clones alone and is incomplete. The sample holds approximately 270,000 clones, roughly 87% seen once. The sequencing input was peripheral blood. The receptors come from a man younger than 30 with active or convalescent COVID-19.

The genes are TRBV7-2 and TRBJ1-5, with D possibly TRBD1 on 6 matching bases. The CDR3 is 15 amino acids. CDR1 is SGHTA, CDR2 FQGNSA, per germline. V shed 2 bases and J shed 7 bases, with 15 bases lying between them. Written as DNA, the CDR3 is TGTGCCAGCAGCTTACTCCAGGGGATTTTGCAGCCCCAGCATTTT. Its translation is CASSLLQGILQPQHF.

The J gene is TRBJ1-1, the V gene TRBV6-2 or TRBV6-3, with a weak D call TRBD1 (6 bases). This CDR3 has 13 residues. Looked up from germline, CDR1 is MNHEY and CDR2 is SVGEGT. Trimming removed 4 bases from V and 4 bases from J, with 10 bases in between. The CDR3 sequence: CASSSQGTTEAFF. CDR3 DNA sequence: TGTGCCAGCAGTTCACAGGGTACCACTGAAGCTTTCTTT.

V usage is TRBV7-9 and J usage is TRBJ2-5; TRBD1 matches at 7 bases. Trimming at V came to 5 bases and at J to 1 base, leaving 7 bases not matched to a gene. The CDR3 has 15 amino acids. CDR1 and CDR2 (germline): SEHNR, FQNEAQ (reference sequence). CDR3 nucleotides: TGTGCCAGCAGCGTCTCACAGGGGCTCCAAGAGACCCAGTACTTC. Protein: CASSVSQGLQETQYF.

The CDR3 is CATSREGHTNTGELFF. The CDR3 coding sequence is TGTGCCACCAGCAGAGAGGGACATACGAACACCGGGGAGCTGTTTTTT. The genes are TRBV15 and TRBJ2-2, with a weak D call TRBD1 (6 bases). CDR3 length: 16 amino acids. Trimming took off 0 bases at V and 0 bases at J, with 8 bases between the two ends. Germline V gene data show CDR1 as LNHNV and CDR2 as YYDKDF (reference sequence). The whole variable domain, remainder taken from reference TRBV15 and TRBJ2-2, is DAMVIQNPRYQVTQFGKPVTLSCSQTLNHNVMYWYQQKSSQAPKLLFHYYDKDFNNEADTPDNFQSRRPNTSFCFLDIRSPGLGDTAMYLCATSREGHTNTGELFFGEGSRLTVL.

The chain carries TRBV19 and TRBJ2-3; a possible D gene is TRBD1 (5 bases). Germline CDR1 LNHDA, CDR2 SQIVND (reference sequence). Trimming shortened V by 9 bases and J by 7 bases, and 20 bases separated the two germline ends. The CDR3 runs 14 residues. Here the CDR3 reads CASLDILRGNTQYF. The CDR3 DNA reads TGTGCCAGCCTGGACATTCTAAGAGGAAATACGCAGTATTTT.

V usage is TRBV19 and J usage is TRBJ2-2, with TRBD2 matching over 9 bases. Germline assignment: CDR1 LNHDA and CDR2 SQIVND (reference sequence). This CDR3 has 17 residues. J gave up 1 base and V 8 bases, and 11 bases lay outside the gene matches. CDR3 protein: CASCRRRLAENTGELFF. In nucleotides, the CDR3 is TGTGCCAGTTGCCGCCGAAGACTAGCGGAGAACACCGGGGAGCTGTTTTTT.

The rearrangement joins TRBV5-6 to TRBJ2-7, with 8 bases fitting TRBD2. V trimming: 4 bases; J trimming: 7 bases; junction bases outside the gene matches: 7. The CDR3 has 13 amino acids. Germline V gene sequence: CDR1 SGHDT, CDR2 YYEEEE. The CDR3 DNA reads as TGTGCCAGCAGCCGGGAGGGCCTGGGAGAGCAGTACTTC. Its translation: CASSREGLGEQYF.

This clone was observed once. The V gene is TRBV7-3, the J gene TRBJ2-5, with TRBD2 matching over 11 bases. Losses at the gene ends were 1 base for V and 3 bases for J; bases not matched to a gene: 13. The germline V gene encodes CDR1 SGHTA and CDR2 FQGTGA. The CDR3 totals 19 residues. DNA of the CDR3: TGTGCCAGCAGCTTAAATGGAGCTAGCGGGGGGCAAAGAAAAGAGACCCAGTACTTC. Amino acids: CASSLNGASGGQRKETQYF.